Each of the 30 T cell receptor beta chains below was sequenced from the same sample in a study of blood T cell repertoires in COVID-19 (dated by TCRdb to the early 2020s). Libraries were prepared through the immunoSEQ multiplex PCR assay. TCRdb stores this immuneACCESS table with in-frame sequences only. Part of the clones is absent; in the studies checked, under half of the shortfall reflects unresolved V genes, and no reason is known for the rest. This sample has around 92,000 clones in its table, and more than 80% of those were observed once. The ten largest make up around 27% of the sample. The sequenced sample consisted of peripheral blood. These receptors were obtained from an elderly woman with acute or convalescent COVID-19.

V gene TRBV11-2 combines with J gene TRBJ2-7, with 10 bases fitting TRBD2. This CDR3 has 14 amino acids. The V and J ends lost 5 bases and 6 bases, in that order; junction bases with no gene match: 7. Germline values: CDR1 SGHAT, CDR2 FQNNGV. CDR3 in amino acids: CASSTLAGEGEQYF. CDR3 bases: TGTGCCAGCAGCACTCTAGCGGGAGAGGGCGAGCAGTACTTC.

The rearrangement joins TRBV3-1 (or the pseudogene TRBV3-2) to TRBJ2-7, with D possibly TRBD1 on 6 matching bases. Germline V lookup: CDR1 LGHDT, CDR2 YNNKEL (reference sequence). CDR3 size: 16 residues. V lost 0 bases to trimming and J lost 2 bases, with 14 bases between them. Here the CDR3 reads CASSQDLVQGTYEQYF. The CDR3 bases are TGTGCCAGCAGCCAAGATCTTGTACAGGGCACCTACGAGCAGTACTTC.

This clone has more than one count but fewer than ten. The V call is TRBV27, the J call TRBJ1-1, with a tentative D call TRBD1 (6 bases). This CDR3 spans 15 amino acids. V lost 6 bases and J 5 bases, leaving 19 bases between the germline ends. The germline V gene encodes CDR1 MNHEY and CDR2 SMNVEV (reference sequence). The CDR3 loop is CASRNQQGPETEAFF. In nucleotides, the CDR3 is TGTGCCAGCAGGAACCAGCAGGGGCCCGAGACTGAAGCTTTCTTT.

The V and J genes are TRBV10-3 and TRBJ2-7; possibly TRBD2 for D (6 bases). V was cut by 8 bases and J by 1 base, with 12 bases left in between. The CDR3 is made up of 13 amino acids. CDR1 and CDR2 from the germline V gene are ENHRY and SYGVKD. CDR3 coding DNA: TGTGCCATCGGGGACTTCACATCCTACGAGCAGTACTTC. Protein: CAIGDFTSYEQYF.

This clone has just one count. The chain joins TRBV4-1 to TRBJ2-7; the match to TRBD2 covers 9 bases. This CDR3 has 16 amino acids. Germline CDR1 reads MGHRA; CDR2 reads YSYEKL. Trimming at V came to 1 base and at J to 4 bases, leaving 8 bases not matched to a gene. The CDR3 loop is CASSQGASGKVYEQYF. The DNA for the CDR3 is TGCGCCAGCAGCCAAGGCGCTAGCGGGAAGGTGTACGAGCAGTACTTC.

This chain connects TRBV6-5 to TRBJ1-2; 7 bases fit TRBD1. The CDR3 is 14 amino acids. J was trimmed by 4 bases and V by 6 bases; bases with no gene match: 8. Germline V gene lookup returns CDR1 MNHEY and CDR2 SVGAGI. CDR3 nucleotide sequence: TGTGCCAGCAGAAAAATACAGGGGACCTATGGCTACACCTTC. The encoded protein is CASRKIQGTYGYTF.

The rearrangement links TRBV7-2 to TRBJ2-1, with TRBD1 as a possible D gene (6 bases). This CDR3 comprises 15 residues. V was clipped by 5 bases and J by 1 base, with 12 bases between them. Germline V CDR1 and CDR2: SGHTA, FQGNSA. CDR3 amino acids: CASSQTTGSYNEQFF. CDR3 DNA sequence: TGTGCCAGCAGCCAAACCACAGGGTCCTACAATGAGCAGTTCTTC.

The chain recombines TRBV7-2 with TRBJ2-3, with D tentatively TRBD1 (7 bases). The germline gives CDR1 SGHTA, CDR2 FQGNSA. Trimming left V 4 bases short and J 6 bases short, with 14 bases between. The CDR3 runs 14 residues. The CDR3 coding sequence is TGTGCCAGCAGCTCCCAGGGGGGCGCGGATACGCAGTATTTT. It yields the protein CASSSQGGADTQYF.

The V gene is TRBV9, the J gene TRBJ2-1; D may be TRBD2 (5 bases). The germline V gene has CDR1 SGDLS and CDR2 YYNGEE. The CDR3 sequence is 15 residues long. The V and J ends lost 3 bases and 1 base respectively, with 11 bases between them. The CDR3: CASSATSGSYNEQFF. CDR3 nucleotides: TGTGCCAGCAGCGCGACGTCGGGGTCCTACAATGAGCAGTTCTTC.

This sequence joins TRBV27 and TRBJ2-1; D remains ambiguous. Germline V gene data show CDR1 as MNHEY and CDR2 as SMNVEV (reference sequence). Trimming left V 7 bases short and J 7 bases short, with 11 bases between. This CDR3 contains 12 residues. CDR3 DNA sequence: TGTGCCAGCACCTCCCTACGAAATGAGCAGTTCTTC. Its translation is CASTSLRNEQFF.

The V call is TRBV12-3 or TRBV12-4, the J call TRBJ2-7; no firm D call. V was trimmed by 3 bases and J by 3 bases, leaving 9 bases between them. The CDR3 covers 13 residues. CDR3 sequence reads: CASSLAGRYEQYF. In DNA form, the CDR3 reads TGTGCCAGCAGTTTGGCAGGCCGCTACGAGCAGTACTTC.

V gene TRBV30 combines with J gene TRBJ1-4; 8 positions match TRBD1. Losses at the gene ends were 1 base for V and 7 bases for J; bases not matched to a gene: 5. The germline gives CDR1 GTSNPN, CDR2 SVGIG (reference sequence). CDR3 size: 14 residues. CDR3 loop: CAWSAGQGGEKLFF. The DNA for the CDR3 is TGTGCCTGGAGTGCCGGACAGGGAGGTGAAAAACTGTTTTTT. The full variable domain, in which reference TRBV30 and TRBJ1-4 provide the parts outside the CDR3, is SQTIHQWPATLVQPVGSPLSLECTVEGTSNPNLYWYRQAAGRGLQLLFYSVGIGQISSEVPQNLSASRPQDRQFILSSKKLLLSDSGFYLCAWSAGQGGEKLFFGSGTQLSVL.

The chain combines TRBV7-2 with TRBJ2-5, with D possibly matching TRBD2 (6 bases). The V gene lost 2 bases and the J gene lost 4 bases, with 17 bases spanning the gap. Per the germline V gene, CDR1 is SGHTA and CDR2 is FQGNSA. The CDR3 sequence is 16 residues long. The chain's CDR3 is CASSLPAGPKGETQYF. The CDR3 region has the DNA TGTGCCAGCAGCTTACCGGCGGGACCTAAGGGAGAGACCCAGTACTTC.

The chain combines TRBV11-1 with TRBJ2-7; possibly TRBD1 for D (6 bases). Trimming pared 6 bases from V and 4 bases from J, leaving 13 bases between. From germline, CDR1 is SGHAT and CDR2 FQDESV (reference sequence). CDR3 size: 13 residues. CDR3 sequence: CASRGQGSYEQYF. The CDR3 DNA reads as TGTGCCAGCAGGGGGCAGGGGAGTTACGAGCAGTACTTC.

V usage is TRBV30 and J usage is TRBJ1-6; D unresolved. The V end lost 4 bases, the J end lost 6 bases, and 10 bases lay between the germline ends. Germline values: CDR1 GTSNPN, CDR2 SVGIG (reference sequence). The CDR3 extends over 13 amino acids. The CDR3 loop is CAWTAAFNSPLHF. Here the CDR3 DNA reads TGTGCCTGGACGGCAGCGTTTAATTCACCCCTCCACTTT.

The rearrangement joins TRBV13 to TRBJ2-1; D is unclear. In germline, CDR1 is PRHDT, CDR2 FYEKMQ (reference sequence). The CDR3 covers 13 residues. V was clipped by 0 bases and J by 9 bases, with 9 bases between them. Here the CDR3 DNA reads TGTGCCAGCAGCTTAGGGTCTCCCAGTGAGCAGTTCTTC. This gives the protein CASSLGSPSEQFF.

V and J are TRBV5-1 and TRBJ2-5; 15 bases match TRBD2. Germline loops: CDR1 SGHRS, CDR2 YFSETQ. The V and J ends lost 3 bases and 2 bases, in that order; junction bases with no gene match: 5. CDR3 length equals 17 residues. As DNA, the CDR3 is TGCGCCAGCAGCTGGGGACTAGCGGGAGGAGAGCAAGAGACCCAGTACTTC. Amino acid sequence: CASSWGLAGGEQETQYF.

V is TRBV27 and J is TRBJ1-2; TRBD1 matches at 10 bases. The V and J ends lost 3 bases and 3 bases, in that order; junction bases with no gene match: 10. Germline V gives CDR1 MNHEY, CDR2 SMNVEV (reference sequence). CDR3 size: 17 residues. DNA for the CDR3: TGTGCCAGCAGTTTCTCCGGCCCGGGACAGGGGTACTATGGCTACACCTTC. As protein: CASSFSGPGQGYYGYTF.

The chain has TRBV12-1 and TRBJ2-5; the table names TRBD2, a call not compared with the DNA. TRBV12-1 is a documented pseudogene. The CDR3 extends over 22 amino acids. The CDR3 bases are TGTGCCAGCAGCGCCCGACTAGCGGGAGAAGGGTCAGCTACGACGCCCCAAGAGACCCAGTACTTC. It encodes CASSARLAGEGSATTPQETQYF.

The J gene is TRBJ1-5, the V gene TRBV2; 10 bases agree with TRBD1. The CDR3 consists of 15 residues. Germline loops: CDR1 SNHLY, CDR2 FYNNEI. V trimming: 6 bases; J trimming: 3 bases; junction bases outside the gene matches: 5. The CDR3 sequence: CASSRQGADNQPQHF. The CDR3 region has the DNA TGTGCCAGCAGCCGACAGGGGGCAGACAATCAGCCCCAGCATTTT. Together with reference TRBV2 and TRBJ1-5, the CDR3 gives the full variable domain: EPEVTQTPSHQVTQMGQEVILRCVPISNHLYFYWYRQILGQKVEFLVSFYNNEISEKSEIFDDQFSVERPDGSNFTLKIRSTKLEDSAMYFCASSRQGADNQPQHFGDGTRLSIL.

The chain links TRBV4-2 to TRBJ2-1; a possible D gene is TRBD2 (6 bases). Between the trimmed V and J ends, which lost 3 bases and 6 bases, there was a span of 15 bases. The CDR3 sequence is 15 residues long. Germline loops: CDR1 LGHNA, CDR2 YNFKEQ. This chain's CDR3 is CASSHGDSLGNEQFF. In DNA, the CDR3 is TGTGCCAGCAGCCATGGGGACTCTTTGGGCAATGAGCAGTTCTTC.

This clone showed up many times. CDR3 bases: TGTGCCAGCAGCCGAGTGAGTAGCGGGATCTCTGGGGCCAACGTCCTGACTTTC. Translating gives CASSRVSSGISGANVLTF. This rearrangement joins TRBV7-8 to TRBJ2-6; TRBD2 agrees at 8 bases. The length of the CDR3 is 18 residues. CDR1 is SGHVS and CDR2 is FQNEAQ in the germline V gene. The V gene end was trimmed by 5 bases and the J gene end by 0 bases; junction bases not matched to a gene: 9. The full variable domain, its missing parts supplied by reference TRBV7-8 and TRBJ2-6, is GAGVSQSPRYKVAKRGQDVALRCDPISGHVSLFWYQQALGQGPEFLTYFQNEAQLDKSGLPSDRFFAERPEGSVSTLKIQRTQQEDSAVYLCASSRVSSGISGANVLTFGAGSRLTVL.

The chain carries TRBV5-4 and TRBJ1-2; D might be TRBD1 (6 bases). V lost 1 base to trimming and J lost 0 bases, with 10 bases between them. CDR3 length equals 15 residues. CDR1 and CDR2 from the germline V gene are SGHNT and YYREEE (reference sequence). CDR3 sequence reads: CASSLQGPTNYGYTF. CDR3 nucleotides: TGTGCCAGCAGCTTGCAGGGGCCGACTAACTATGGCTACACCTTC. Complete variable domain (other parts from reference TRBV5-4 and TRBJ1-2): ETGVTQSPTHLIKTRGQQVTLRCSSQSGHNTVSWYQQALGQGPQFIFQYYREEENGRGNFPPRFSGLQFPNYSSELNVNALELDDSALYLCASSLQGPTNYGYTFGSGTRLTVV.

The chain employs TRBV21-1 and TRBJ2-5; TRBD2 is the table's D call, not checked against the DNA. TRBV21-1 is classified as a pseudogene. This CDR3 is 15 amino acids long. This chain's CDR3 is CASSRVAGDQETQYF. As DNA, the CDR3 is TGTGCCAGCAGCAGGGTAGCGGGAGACCAAGAGACCCAGTACTTC.

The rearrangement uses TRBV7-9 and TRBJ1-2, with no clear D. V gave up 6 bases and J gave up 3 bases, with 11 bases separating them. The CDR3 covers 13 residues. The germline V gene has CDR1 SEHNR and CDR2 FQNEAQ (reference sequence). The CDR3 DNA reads TGTGCCAGCAGGACGACTGGAGACTATGGCTACACCTTC. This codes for CASRTTGDYGYTF.

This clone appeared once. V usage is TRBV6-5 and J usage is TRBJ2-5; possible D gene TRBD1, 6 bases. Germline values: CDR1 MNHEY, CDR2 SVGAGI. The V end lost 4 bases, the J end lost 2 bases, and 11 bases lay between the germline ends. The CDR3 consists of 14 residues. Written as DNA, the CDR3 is TGTGCCAGCAGTTCCCAGGGGACGCAAGAGACCCAGTACTTC. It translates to CASSSQGTQETQYF.

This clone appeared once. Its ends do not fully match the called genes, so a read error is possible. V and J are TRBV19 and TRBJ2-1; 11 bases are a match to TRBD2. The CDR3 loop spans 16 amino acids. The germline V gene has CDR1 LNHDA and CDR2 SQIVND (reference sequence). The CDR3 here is CANSIFPTSGVNEQFF. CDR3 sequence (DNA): TGTGCCAATAGTATATTTCCGACTAGCGGGGTGAATGAGCAGTTCTTC.

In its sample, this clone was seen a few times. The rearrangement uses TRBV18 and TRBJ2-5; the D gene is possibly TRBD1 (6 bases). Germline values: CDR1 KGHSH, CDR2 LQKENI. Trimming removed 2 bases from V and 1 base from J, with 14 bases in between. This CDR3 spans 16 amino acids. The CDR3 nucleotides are TGTGCCAGCTCACCAGAAATTCAACAGGGCCAAGAGACCCAGTACTTC. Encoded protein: CASSPEIQQGQETQYF.

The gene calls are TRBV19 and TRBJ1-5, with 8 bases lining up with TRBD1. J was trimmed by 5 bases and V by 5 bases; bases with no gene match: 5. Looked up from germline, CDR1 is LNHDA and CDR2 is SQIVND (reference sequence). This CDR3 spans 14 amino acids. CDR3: CASSPDREYQPQHF. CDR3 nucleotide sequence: TGTGCCAGTAGTCCGGACAGGGAATATCAGCCCCAGCATTTT.

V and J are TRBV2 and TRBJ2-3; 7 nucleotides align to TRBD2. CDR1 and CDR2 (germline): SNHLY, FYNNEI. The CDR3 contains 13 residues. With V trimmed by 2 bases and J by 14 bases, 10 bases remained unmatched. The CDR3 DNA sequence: TGTGCCAGCAGTGAAAGTATTGCGGGAGCCCCGTATTTT. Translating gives CASSESIAGAPYF.